Presented here are 15 T cell receptor beta chains from one specimen sequenced in a study of shared clonotypes between healthy human individuals. The data were produced by immunoSEQ multiplex PCR, yet TCRdb's version contains in-frame clones alone and is incomplete. The sample records over a million clones, approximately 96% being singletons. Sequencing was done on a sample of naive CD4+ T cells sorted from blood. Subset in this sample: CD45RA+ positively selected. These receptors originate from a man under 40 in good health.

The genes are TRBV5-4 and TRBJ1-1; 8 nucleotides line up with TRBD1. CDR1 and CDR2 from the germline V gene are SGHNT and YYREEE (reference sequence). V lost 4 bases and J lost 1; bases outside the gene matches: 3. The CDR3 extends over 14 amino acids. Here the CDR3 reads CASSPGTGNTEAFF. The CDR3 DNA reads TGTGCCAGCAGCCCTGGGACAGGGAACACTGAAGCTTTCTTT. The full variable domain, completed using reference TRBV5-4 and TRBJ1-1, is ETGVTQSPTHLIKTRGQQVTLRCSSQSGHNTVSWYQQALGQGPQFIFQYYREEENGRGNFPPRFSGLQFPNYSSELNVNALELDDSALYLCASSPGTGNTEAFFGQGTRLTVV.

This chain uses TRBV5-1 with TRBJ2-3, with 11 bases aligning to TRBD2. The CDR3 covers 17 residues. Germline CDR1 and CDR2: SGHRS and YFSETQ. Trimming at V came to 4 bases and at J to 3 bases, leaving 10 bases not matched to a gene. This chain's CDR3 is CASSLGTSGRWTDTQYF. As DNA, the CDR3 is TGCGCCAGCAGCCTGGGTACTAGCGGGAGATGGACAGATACGCAGTATTTT. The whole variable domain, filled in from reference TRBV5-1 and TRBJ2-3, reads KAGVTQTPRYLIKTRGQQVTLSCSPISGHRSVSWYQQTPGQGLQFLFEYFSETQRNKGNFPGRFSGRQFSNSRSEMNVSTLELGDSALYLCASSLGTSGRWTDTQYFGPGTRLTVL.

The chain uses TRBV14 and TRBJ2-3; 7 bases match TRBD2. J lost 4 bases, V lost 1 base, and 5 bases had no gene match. Germline V CDR1 and CDR2: SGHDN, FVKESK. The CDR3 spans 15 residues. CDR3 in DNA: TGTGCCAGCAGCCAAGCGGGAGGAGCGGCAGATACGCAGTATTTT. It specifies CASSQAGGAADTQYF.

This chain uses TRBV29-1 with TRBJ1-3, with unresolved D. V was cut by 3 bases and J by 4 bases, with 10 bases left in between. Per the germline V gene, CDR1 is SQVTM and CDR2 is ANQGSEA. The CDR3 loop spans 13 amino acids. CDR3 protein: CSVEDSLGNTIYF. CDR3 in DNA: TGCAGCGTTGAGGACTCTTTGGGAAACACCATATATTTT.

The J gene is TRBJ2-5, the V gene TRBV5-4; TRBD2 matches 7 bases. The J segment lost 4 bases and the V segment lost 0 bases, leaving 3 bases of the junction unmatched. Germline V CDR1 and CDR2: SGHNT, YYREEE (reference sequence). This CDR3 has 14 residues. CDR3 sequence: CASSLEAGRETQYF. CDR3 in DNA: TGTGCCAGCAGCTTGGAAGCGGGAAGAGAGACCCAGTACTTC.

The chain employs TRBV7-2 and TRBJ2-3; 15 bases are a match to TRBD2. Germline CDR1 and CDR2: SGHTA and FQGNSA. This CDR3 has 19 amino acids. Trimming removed 8 bases from V and 3 bases from J; junction bases left unmatched: 15. The CDR3 DNA follows: TGTGCCAGCCCCCCGGGACTAGCGGGAGGTGGTTGGTGGACAGATACGCAGTATTTT. Protein product: CASPPGLAGGGWWTDTQYF.

In the case of this clone: Other nucleotide sequences in the sample specify the same CDR3. The chain links TRBV7-2 to TRBJ2-7; 9 positions match TRBD2. Germline loops: CDR1 SGHTA, CDR2 FQGNSA. Trimming cost V 2 bases and J 2 bases; bases outside gene matches: 1. This CDR3 comprises 14 residues. The CDR3 loop is CASSLLAGTYEQYF. The CDR3 DNA is TGTGCCAGCAGCTTACTAGCGGGAACCTACGAGCAGTACTTC.

The genes are TRBV19 and TRBJ1-5; D is unresolved. Germline V gene lookup returns CDR1 LNHDA and CDR2 SQIVND (reference sequence). The CDR3 sequence is 16 residues long. V dropped 2 bases and J dropped 5 bases, with 16 bases sitting between them. The CDR3 spells CASSINGAGSDQPQHF. The CDR3 DNA follows: TGTGCCAGTAGTATAAATGGTGCGGGTTCGGATCAGCCCCAGCATTTT.

This rearrangement joins TRBV27 to TRBJ1-2; D is possibly TRBD1 (6 bases). CDR3 length: 15 residues. V was cut by 5 bases and J by 4 bases, with 17 bases left in between. Germline CDR1 MNHEY, CDR2 SMNVEV (reference sequence). The CDR3 DNA reads TGTGCCAGCAGTAAGGGGGTGGGGGCGGTCTATGGCTACACCTTC. Amino acid sequence: CASSKGVGAVYGYTF.

The genes are TRBV4-1 and TRBJ2-5; D uncertain. V lost 1 base and J 1 base, leaving 7 bases between the germline ends. The germline CDR1 and CDR2 sequences are MGHRA and YSYEKL. This CDR3 spans 14 amino acids. The CDR3 DNA is TGCGCCAGCAGCCAAGGACCATCCCAAGAGACCCAGTACTTC. Its translation: CASSQGPSQETQYF.

The J gene is TRBJ2-5, the V gene TRBV6-4; D possibly uses TRBD1 or TRBD2 (6 bases each). The CDR3 is made up of 15 amino acids. Trimming left V 7 bases short and J 2 bases short, with 17 bases between. Germline V lookup: CDR1 MRHNA, CDR2 SNTAGT. In DNA, the CDR3 is TGTGCCAGCACTCCCGTAGGGGGGCTTCAAGAGACCCAGTACTTC. Encoded protein: CASTPVGGLQETQYF.

Comment on this clone: The same CDR3 arises from other DNA sequences in this sample as well. V is TRBV27 and J is TRBJ2-3; no clear D. The CDR3 has 11 residues. Trimming removed 2 bases from V and 9 bases from J, with 6 bases in between. The germline V gene encodes CDR1 MNHEY and CDR2 SMNVEV (reference sequence). The CDR3 DNA is TGTGCCAGCAGTTTAGGCGACACGCAGTATTTT. Translated, it gives CASSLGDTQYF.

This clone has a single count. The rearrangement uses TRBV5-1 and TRBJ2-7, with D uncertain. The CDR3 consists of 19 residues. CDR1 SGHRS and CDR2 YFSETQ come from the germline V gene. The V end was cut by 0 bases, the J end by 0 bases, with 22 bases between. The CDR3 region has the DNA TGCGCCAGCAGCTTGGGAGTAACATCGGTGCCATCTAACTCCTACGAGCAGTACTTC. Amino acids: CASSLGVTSVPSNSYEQYF. Variable domain in full (rest from reference TRBV5-1 and TRBJ2-7): KAGVTQTPRYLIKTRGQQVTLSCSPISGHRSVSWYQQTPGQGLQFLFEYFSETQRNKGNFPGRFSGRQFSNSRSEMNVSTLELGDSALYLCASSLGVTSVPSNSYEQYFGPGTRLTVT.

The chain couples TRBV19 to TRBJ2-7; 8 nucleotides agree with TRBD2. CDR3 size: 17 residues. Germline V gene sequence: CDR1 LNHDA, CDR2 SQIVND (reference sequence). J was trimmed by 4 bases and V by 1 base; bases with no gene match: 12. Written as DNA, the CDR3 is TGTGCCAGTAGTATAGGAGGAGGTAGCGGGATCTGGTACGAGCAGTACTTC. It encodes CASSIGGGSGIWYEQYF.

The chain links TRBV30 to TRBJ2-2; the match to TRBD2 covers 10 bases. Germline trimming cut 5 bases from V and 6 bases from J; bases unmatched to any gene: 9. This CDR3 is 15 amino acids long. CDR1 is GTSNPN, CDR2 SVGIG, per germline (reference sequence). CDR3 nucleotide sequence: TGTGCCTGGGGGGCGCTAGCGGGAGTTTCCGGGGAGCTGTTTTTT. It is translated as CAWGALAGVSGELFF.